This T cell receptor beta chain was recorded in a study of sequential checkpoint blockade in melanoma. For the study at large: Randomization was 1:1 between first-line nivolumab→ipilimumab and ipilimumab→nivolumab.

This clone has just one count. The CDR3 totals 16 residues. Here immunoSEQ multiplex PCR was the method, and the copy in TCRdb shows in-frame clones only, minus some. The sample consists of about 21,000 clones, around 80% of them appearing once. Treatment defined: randomized to nivolumab then ipilimumab (arm A) or the reverse (arm B). DNA-damaging chemotherapy had not been given to any patient beforehand. The source is a human donor with melanoma. The chain couples TRBV21-1 to TRBJ2-7; TRBD1, as called in the table, went unchecked against the DNA. TRBV21-1 corresponds to a pseudogene. Sequencing was performed on CD8+ T cells sorted from blood (inferred from file names), taken from a patient given nivolumab and ipilimumab in sequence. The CDR3 loop reads CASSKGSPGQGGEQYF. CDR3 nucleotides: TGTGCCAGCAGCAAAGGTAGCCCGGGACAGGGTGGCGAGCAGTACTTC.